This TCR beta chain was profiled in a study of blood T cell repertoires in COVID-19. Looking at the study overall: Italy, Spain and the United States were the sources of the convalescent and acute COVID-19 samples.

This clone was observed once. Authors' data handling: Reference gene primer amplification yielded estimated nucleated cell counts. Assay: immunoSEQ multiplex PCR; the TCRdb copy retains only in-frame clones and omits some. From that table come the V and J calls and clone size; the DNA was used to work out D and trimming. The sample yields 230,000 or so clones, around four fifths seen once. The CDR3 length is 15 residues. The V segment lost 0 bases and the J segment 8 bases; nucleotides outside the gene matches: 4. Germline CDR1 LGHDT, CDR2 YNNKEL (reference sequence). This rearrangement joins TRBV3-1 (or the pseudogene TRBV3-2) to TRBJ2-1, with 10 bases matching TRBD2. The sample consisted of peripheral blood. The clonotype comes from a man aged 25 to 40 with active or convalescent COVID-19. CDR3 DNA: TGTGCCAGCAGCCAAGATCCCCTAGCGGGAGATGAGCAGTTCTTC. This gives the protein CASSQDPLAGDEQFF.